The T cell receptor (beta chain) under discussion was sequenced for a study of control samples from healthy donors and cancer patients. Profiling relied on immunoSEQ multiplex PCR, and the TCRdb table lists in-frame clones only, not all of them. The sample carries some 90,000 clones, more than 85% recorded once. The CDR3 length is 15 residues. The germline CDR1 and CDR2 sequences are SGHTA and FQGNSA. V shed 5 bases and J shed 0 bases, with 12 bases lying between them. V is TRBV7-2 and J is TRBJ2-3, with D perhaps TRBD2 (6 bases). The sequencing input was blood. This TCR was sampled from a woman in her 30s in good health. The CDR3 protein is CASSLDYTSTDTQYF. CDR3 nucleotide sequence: TGTGCCAGCAGCCTGGACTATACAAGCACAGATACGCAGTATTTT. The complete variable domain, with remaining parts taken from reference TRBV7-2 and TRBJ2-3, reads GAGVSQSPSNKVTEKGKDVELRCDPISGHTALYWYRQSLGQGLEFLIYFQGNSAPDKSGLPSDRFSAERTGGSVSTLTIQRTQQEDSAVYLCASSLDYTSTDTQYFGPGTRLTVL.